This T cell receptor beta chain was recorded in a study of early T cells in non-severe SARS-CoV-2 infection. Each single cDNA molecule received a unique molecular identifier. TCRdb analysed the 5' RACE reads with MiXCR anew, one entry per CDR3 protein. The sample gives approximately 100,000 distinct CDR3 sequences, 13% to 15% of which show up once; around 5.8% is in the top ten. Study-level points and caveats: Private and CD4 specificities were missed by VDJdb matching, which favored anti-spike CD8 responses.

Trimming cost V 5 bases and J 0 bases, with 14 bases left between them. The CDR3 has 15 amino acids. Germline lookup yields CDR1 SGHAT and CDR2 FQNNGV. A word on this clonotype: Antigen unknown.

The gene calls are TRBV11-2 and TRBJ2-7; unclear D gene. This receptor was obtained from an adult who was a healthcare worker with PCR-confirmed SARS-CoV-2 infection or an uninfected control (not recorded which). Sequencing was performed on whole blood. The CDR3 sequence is CASSRAVDSSYEQYF. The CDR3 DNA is TGTGCCAGCAGCCGGGCAGTTGATAGCTCCTACGAGCAGTACTTC.